The T cell receptor beta chain described here comes from a study of T cell changes during pregnancy in multiple sclerosis. Sequenced by immunoSEQ multiplex PCR; TCRdb stores in-frame clones only, minus some. The sample lists 85,000 to 130,000 clones, approximately 94% occurring once. The specimen was peripheral blood, collected in the second trimester of pregnancy. The receptor's source is a female donor with multiple sclerosis, enrolled in a pregnancy study.

The CDR3 nucleotides are TGTGCCAGCAGCGTAGGAGGGACAGCGTTTCAGTACTTC. Amino acid sequence: CASSVGGTAFQYF. The chain recombines TRBV9 with TRBJ2-4, with 7 positions matching TRBD1. In germline, CDR1 is SGDLS, CDR2 YYNGEE. Trimming cost V 0 bases and J 11 bases; bases outside gene matches: 5. The CDR3 has 13 residues.